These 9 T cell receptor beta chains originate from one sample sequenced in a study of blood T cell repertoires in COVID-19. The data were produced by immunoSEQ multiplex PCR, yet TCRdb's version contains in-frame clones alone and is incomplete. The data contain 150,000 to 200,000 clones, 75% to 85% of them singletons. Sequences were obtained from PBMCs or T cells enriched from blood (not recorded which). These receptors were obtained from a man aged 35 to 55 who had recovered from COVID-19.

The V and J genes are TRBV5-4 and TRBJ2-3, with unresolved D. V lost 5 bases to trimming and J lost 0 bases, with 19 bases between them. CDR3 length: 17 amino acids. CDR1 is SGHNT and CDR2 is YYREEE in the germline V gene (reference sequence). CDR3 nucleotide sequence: TGTGCCAGCAGACTGGGCCCCAGGTCGTCTAGCACAGATACGCAGTATTTT. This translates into CASRLGPRSSSTDTQYF.

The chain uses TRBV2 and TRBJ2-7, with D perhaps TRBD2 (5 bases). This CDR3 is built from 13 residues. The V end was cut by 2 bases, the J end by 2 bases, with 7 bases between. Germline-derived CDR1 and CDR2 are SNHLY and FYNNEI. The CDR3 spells CASSEPGTYEQYV. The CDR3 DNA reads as TGTGCCAGCAGTGAACCCGGGACCTACGAGCAGTACGTC.

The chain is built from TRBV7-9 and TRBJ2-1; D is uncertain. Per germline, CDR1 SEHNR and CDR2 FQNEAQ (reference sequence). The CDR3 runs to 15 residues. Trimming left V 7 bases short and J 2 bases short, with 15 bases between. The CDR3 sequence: CASIRSPRTYNEQFF. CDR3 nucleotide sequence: TGTGCCAGCATCCGTTCCCCGCGGACCTACAATGAGCAGTTCTTC.

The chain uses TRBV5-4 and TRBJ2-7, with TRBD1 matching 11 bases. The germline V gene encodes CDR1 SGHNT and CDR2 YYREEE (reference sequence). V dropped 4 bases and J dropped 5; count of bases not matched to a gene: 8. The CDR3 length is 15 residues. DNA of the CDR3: TGTGCCAGCAGCGCCGGGACAGGGGGTCCCGACGAGCAGTACTTC. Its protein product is CASSAGTGGPDEQYF.

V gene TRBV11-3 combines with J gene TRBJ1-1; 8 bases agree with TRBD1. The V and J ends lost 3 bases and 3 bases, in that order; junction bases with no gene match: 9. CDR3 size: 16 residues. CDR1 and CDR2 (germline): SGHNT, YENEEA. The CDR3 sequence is CASSFTHHRGDTEAFF. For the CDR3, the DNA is TGTGCCAGCAGCTTTACCCATCACAGGGGGGACACTGAAGCTTTCTTT. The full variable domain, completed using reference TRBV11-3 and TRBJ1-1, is EAGVVQSPRYKIIEKKQPVAFWCNPISGHNTLYWYLQNLGQGPELLIRYENEEAVDDSQLPKDRFSAERLKGVDSTLKIQPAELGDSAVYLCASSFTHHRGDTEAFFGQGTRLTVV.

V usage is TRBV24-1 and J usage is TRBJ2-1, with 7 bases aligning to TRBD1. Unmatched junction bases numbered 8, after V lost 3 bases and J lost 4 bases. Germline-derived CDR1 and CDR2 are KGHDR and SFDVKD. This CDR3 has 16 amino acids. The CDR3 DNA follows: TGTGCCACCAGTGATATGACAGGGAATGGTTACAATGAGCAGTTCTTC. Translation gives CATSDMTGNGYNEQFF.

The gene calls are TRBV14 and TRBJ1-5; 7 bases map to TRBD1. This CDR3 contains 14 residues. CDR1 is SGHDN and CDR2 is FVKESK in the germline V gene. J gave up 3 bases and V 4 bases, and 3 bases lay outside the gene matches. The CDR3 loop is CASSRQGPNQPQHF. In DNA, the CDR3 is TGTGCCAGCAGCCGACAGGGCCCCAATCAGCCCCAGCATTTT.

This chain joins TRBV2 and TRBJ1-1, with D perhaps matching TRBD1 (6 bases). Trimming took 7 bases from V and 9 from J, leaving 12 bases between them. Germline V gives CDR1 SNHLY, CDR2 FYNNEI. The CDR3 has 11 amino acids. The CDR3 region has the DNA TGTGCCAGCACAGAGAGGGACAAAGCTTTCTTT. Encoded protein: CASTERDKAFF.

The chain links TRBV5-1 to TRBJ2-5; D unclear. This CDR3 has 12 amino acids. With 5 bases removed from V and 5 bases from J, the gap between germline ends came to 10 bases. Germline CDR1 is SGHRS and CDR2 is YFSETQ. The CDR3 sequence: CASRPGFETQYF. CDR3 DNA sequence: TGCGCCAGCAGGCCAGGTTTCGAGACCCAGTACTTC.